One and the same sample provided the 29 T cell receptor beta chains below, sequenced in a study of T cell repertoires in cytomegalovirus infection. From the reads, TCRdb called clonotypes with MiXCR, one entry per CDR3 protein. There are hundreds of thousands of distinct CDR3 sequences in the sample; 15% to 20% occur only once, and under 9% lies in the top ten. The sequencing sample was made of PBMCs. These receptors originate from a human donor in good health (CMV status not recorded). Some clones in this sample may be carry-over from other donors' samples.

This clonotype was recorded a few times. The rearrangement uses TRBV12-5 and TRBJ1-5; a weak D match, TRBD1 (5 bases). Per the germline V gene, CDR1 is LGHNT and CDR2 is FRNRAP. The germline V and J ends were trimmed by 2 bases and 8 bases, with 7 bases remaining between them. This CDR3 has 12 residues. Here the CDR3 reads CASGLRGEPQHF. The CDR3 nucleotides are TGTGCTAGTGGTTTGCGGGGGGAGCCCCAGCATTTT.

This clonotype was recorded at least ten times. The chain combines TRBV7-2 with TRBJ2-5; 11 nucleotides agree with TRBD2. The junction had 4 bases not matched to a gene; V was cut back by 2 bases and J by 2 bases. The CDR3 consists of 16 residues. Germline V gene lookup returns CDR1 SGHTA and CDR2 FQGNSA. DNA of the CDR3: TGTGCCAGCAGCTTACCCCTAGCGGGGGGTCAAGAGACCCAGTACTTC. Translating gives CASSLPLAGGQETQYF.

This clonotype was found a few times. The chain couples TRBV2 to TRBJ2-3; D may be TRBD2 (7 bases). Looked up from germline, CDR1 is SNHLY and CDR2 is FYNNEI. V was trimmed by 7 bases and J by 8 bases, leaving 10 bases between them. CDR3 size: 11 residues. The CDR3 protein is CASTGEGTQYF. In DNA, the CDR3 is TGTGCCAGCACAGGGGAGGGTACGCAGTATTTT.

This clonotype was picked up many times. This rearrangement joins TRBV7-9 to TRBJ2-3; tentative D call: TRBD2 (6 bases). Between the trimmed V and J ends, which lost 4 bases and 9 bases, there was a span of 17 bases. The germline gives CDR1 SEHNR, CDR2 FQNEAQ (reference sequence). The CDR3 consists of 14 residues. CDR3 sequence reads: CASSSAEGGQTQYF. The CDR3 DNA is TGTGCCAGCAGCTCGGCGGAGGGTGGACAAACGCAGTATTTT.

This chain uses TRBV27 with TRBJ2-5; TRBD2 is a possible D gene (6 bases). Germline assignment: CDR1 MNHEY and CDR2 SMNVEV (reference sequence). Trimming removed 3 bases at V and 7 bases at J, with 21 bases between. CDR3 length equals 16 residues. The chain's CDR3 is CASSFSSGVDSGTQYF. DNA for the CDR3: TGTGCCAGCAGTTTCTCCTCGGGGGTCGACTCCGGGACCCAGTACTTC.

The rearrangement links TRBV6-1 to TRBJ1-2, with 10 nucleotides matching TRBD1. Germline CDR1 and CDR2: MNHNS and SASEGT. The CDR3 runs to 14 residues. Losses at the gene ends were 2 bases for V and 6 bases for J; bases not matched to a gene: 3. DNA of the CDR3: TGTGCCAGCAGTGAACCCGGGACAGGGGATGGCTACACCTTC. Amino acids: CASSEPGTGDGYTF.

This clonotype was seen a few times. The rearrangement joins TRBV6-2 or TRBV6-3 to TRBJ2-2; D remains unclear. The CDR3 runs to 15 residues. The V end lost 5 bases, the J end lost 6 bases, and 16 bases lay between the germline ends. CDR1 and CDR2 from the germline V gene are MNHEY and SVGEGT. The CDR3 loop reads CASSTSGRAAGELFF. The CDR3 coding sequence is TGTGCCAGCAGTACATCGGGTAGGGCCGCCGGGGAGCTGTTTTTT.

This clonotype appeared many times. The chain recombines TRBV7-2 with TRBJ1-2; weak D call: TRBD1 (6 bases). The CDR3 sequence is 12 residues long. Trimming took off 5 bases at V and 13 bases at J, with 17 bases between the two ends. Germline loops: CDR1 SGHTA, CDR2 FQGNSA. CDR3 DNA sequence: TGTGCCAGCAGCCCCCTAACAGGGCCCCTCACCTTC. This codes for CASSPLTGPLTF.

The chain links TRBV29-1 to TRBJ1-1, with D tentatively TRBD1 (5 bases). CDR3 length equals 11 residues. Germline values: CDR1 SQVTM, CDR2 ANQGSEA. V lost 6 bases, J lost 7 bases, and 12 bases lay in between. The CDR3 loop reads CSVGRDLEAFF. In nucleotides, the CDR3 is TGCAGCGTGGGCCGGGACCTTGAAGCTTTCTTT.

This clonotype was seen repeatedly, ten times or more. V and J are TRBV6-1 and TRBJ1-2, with 9 nucleotides matching TRBD1. CDR1 is MNHNS, CDR2 SASEGT, per germline. The CDR3 contains 14 residues. V lost 6 bases and J lost 8; bases outside the gene matches: 10. The CDR3 DNA follows: TGTGCCAGCAGACCTACAGGGGGCTTTCGGGGCTACACCTTC. It specifies CASRPTGGFRGYTF.

This clonotype was seen ten or more times. V usage is TRBV2 and J usage is TRBJ2-7; possibly TRBD1 or TRBD2 for D (5 bases each). The ends were cut back, 7 bases at V and 5 bases at J, with 18 bases in the middle. The germline V gene encodes CDR1 SNHLY and CDR2 FYNNEI. This CDR3 has 14 residues. The CDR3 region is CASNWQGGGHEQYF. The CDR3 DNA follows: TGTGCCAGCAATTGGCAGGGTGGAGGCCACGAGCAGTACTTC.

J is TRBJ1-5 and V is TRBV19; 9 nucleotides match TRBD1. Per germline, CDR1 LNHDA and CDR2 SQIVND (reference sequence). The J segment lost 2 bases and the V segment lost 5 bases, leaving 10 bases of the junction unmatched. The CDR3 sequence is 17 residues long. Here the CDR3 DNA reads TGTGCCAGTAGTCTCAGGGGACAGGGTATGGGCAATCAGCCCCAGCATTTT. Its protein is CASSLRGQGMGNQPQHF.

The V and J genes are TRBV4-2 and TRBJ2-3, with 8 bases aligning to TRBD2. The V and J ends lost 2 bases and 6 bases, in that order; junction bases with no gene match: 7. The CDR3 length is 15 residues. Germline V lookup: CDR1 LGHNA, CDR2 YNFKEQ. The CDR3 bases are TGTGCCAGCAGCCAAACCGGGGGGGCGGCGGATACGCAGTATTTT. It codes for CASSQTGGAADTQYF.

V usage is TRBV28 and J usage is TRBJ1-4, with D unresolved. The CDR3 extends over 16 amino acids. CDR1 and CDR2 from the germline V gene are MDHEN and SYDVKM. The V end lost 2 bases, the J end lost 7 bases, and 17 bases lay between the germline ends. The CDR3 loop reads CASSLVDARGGEKLFF. The CDR3 nucleotides read TGTGCCAGCAGTTTAGTTGACGCTCGTGGCGGTGAAAAACTGTTTTTT.

The V call is TRBV28, the J call TRBJ2-3, with 12 nucleotides matching TRBD1. The CDR3 has 16 residues. The germline CDR1 and CDR2 sequences are MDHEN and SYDVKM. The junction had 12 bases not matched to a gene; V was cut back by 7 bases and J by 7 bases. CDR3: CASMGPGQGARNTQYF. CDR3 nucleotides: TGTGCCAGCATGGGGCCGGGACAGGGGGCGAGAAATACGCAGTATTTT.

This chain uses TRBV30 with TRBJ2-3; D call uncertain. Trimming shortened V by 2 bases and J by 1 base, and 7 bases separated the two germline ends. CDR1 GTSNPN and CDR2 SVGIG come from the germline V gene (reference sequence). The CDR3 sequence is 13 residues long. CDR3 sequence (DNA): TGTGCCTGGAGTTTCCCTGGCACAGATACGCAGTATTTT. This translates into CAWSFPGTDTQYF.

The V gene is TRBV29-1, the J gene TRBJ1-2, with D unclear. Per germline, CDR1 SQVTM and CDR2 ANQGSEA. Trimming removed 5 bases from V and 4 bases from J, with 11 bases in between. The CDR3 consists of 12 residues. The CDR3 DNA is TGCAGCGTTCTGGCCTCGGTCTATGGCTACACCTTC. Encoded protein: CSVLASVYGYTF. The full variable domain, rest sourced from reference TRBV29-1 and TRBJ1-2, is SAVISQKPSRDICQRGTSLTIQCQVDSQVTMMFWYRQQPGQSLTLIATANQGSEATYESGFVIDKFPISRPNLTFSTLTVSNMSPEDSSIYLCSVLASVYGYTFGSGTRLTVV.

The sample holds a few counts of this clonotype. V gene TRBV6-5 combines with J gene TRBJ1-5; TRBD1 might be the D (5 bases). V lost 2 bases to trimming and J lost 4 bases, with 9 bases between them. The V gene's germline CDR1 is MNHEY and CDR2 SVGAGI. CDR3 length: 14 residues. Here the CDR3 DNA reads TGTGCCAGCAGTTACGACAGAGCTAATCAGCCCCAGCATTTT. It specifies CASSYDRANQPQHF.

The chain has TRBV4-1 and TRBJ1-6; D perhaps matches TRBD1 (5 bases). V lost 7 bases and J 7 bases, leaving 26 bases between the germline ends. The CDR3 contains 18 residues. Per germline, CDR1 MGHRA and CDR2 YSYEKL. CDR3 sequence (DNA): TGCGCCAGCACTCCAACTCTCCGACGGGACTCCAGAAATTCACCCCTCCACTTT. Amino acid sequence: CASTPTLRRDSRNSPLHF.

This clonotype was counted at least ten times. The chain combines TRBV7-2 with TRBJ2-5; 9 positions match TRBD2. Unmatched junction bases numbered 4, after V lost 3 bases and J lost 2 bases. CDR3 length equals 15 residues. Germline V gene data show CDR1 as SGHTA and CDR2 as FQGNSA. The CDR3 DNA follows: TGTGCCAGCAGCTTCCAGACTAGCGGTCAAGAGACCCAGTACTTC. The encoded protein is CASSFQTSGQETQYF.

The sample holds a few counts of this clonotype. The V gene is TRBV28, the J gene TRBJ2-5; 7 bases match TRBD2. Germline trimming cut 6 bases from V and 5 bases from J; bases unmatched to any gene: 12. The germline V gene has CDR1 MDHEN and CDR2 SYDVKM. The CDR3 is 15 residues long. CDR3 protein: CASSPAGQGGETQYF. CDR3 nucleotides: TGTGCCAGCAGCCCGGCGGGGCAGGGAGGGGAGACCCAGTACTTC.

As DNA, the CDR3 is TGTGCCAGCAGCATGACCGTGGGCTGGGGAAACACTGAAGCTTTCTTT. It specifies CASSMTVGWGNTEAFF. The rearrangement uses TRBV11-2 and TRBJ1-1; no definite D call. Per germline, CDR1 SGHAT and CDR2 FQNNGV. The V and J ends lost 5 bases and 2 bases respectively, with 18 bases between them. The CDR3 is 16 amino acids.

V usage is TRBV5-1 and J usage is TRBJ2-7, with TRBD2 matching over 11 bases. The CDR3 sequence is 15 residues long. V shed 3 bases, J shed 4 bases, and the junction held 6 bases outside the gene matches. Germline CDR1 SGHRS, CDR2 YFSETQ. This chain's CDR3 is CASSYTGLADYEQYF. The CDR3 DNA is TGCGCCAGCAGCTACACGGGACTAGCGGATTACGAGCAGTACTTC.

This clonotype was observed at least ten times. This rearrangement joins TRBV7-2 to TRBJ2-1; D might be TRBD1 or TRBD2, each matching 5 bases. The CDR3 is 17 amino acids. The germline V and J ends were trimmed by 2 bases and 3 bases, with 17 bases remaining between them. Germline-derived CDR1 and CDR2 are SGHTA and FQGNSA. This CDR3 is CASSLSPAGQGYNEQFF. The DNA of the CDR3 is TGTGCCAGCAGCTTATCCCCGGCGGGCCAGGGCTACAATGAGCAGTTCTTC.

This rearrangement joins TRBV20-1 to TRBJ2-3, with 7 nucleotides matching TRBD2. CDR1 is DFQATT and CDR2 is SNEGSKA in the germline V gene (reference sequence). The CDR3 is 17 residues long. Trimming took 2 bases from V and 4 from J; bases not matched to a gene: 15. The CDR3 protein is CSARTLAEPWGPDTQYF. DNA of the CDR3: TGCAGTGCTAGAACTCTAGCGGAACCATGGGGCCCAGATACGCAGTATTTT.

As concerns this clonotype: This clone may be a read error of a much larger clone one base away. This chain uses TRBV7-6 with TRBJ2-7, with D perhaps TRBD1 or TRBD2 (5 bases each). Germline V gene sequence: CDR1 SGHVS, CDR2 FNYEAQ. CDR3 length equals 15 residues. As DNA, the CDR3 is TGTGCCAGCAGCTTGGGACCCCCGGGACCCTACGAGCCGTACTTC. This codes for CASSLGPPGPYEPYF.

There are a few counts of this clonotype. The rearrangement links TRBV6-6 to TRBJ2-7; D is perhaps TRBD1 (6 bases). V was trimmed by 6 bases and J by 4 bases, leaving 19 bases between them. This CDR3 is 15 amino acids long. The germline CDR1 and CDR2 sequences are MNHNY and SVGAGI (reference sequence). This CDR3 is CASSLQGPRTYEQYF. The CDR3 DNA sequence: TGTGCCAGCAGCCTACAGGGCCCAAGGACTTACGAGCAGTACTTC.

This clonotype was seen more than once but under ten times. The chain uses TRBV12-3 or TRBV12-4 and TRBJ2-5, with 10 positions matching TRBD1. This CDR3 has 15 amino acids. The J segment lost 3 bases and the V segment lost 6 bases, leaving 7 bases of the junction unmatched. CDR3 nucleotides: TGTGCCAGCAGGACGACAGGGGGCAATGAAGAGACCCAGTACTTC. Residues: CASRTTGGNEETQYF.

The rearrangement links TRBV20-1 to TRBJ2-1; D uncertain. V gave up 6 bases and J gave up 5 bases, with 14 bases separating them. The CDR3 is made up of 13 amino acids. Germline V gene sequence: CDR1 DFQATT, CDR2 SNEGSKA (reference sequence). The CDR3 protein is CSARRAVDNEQFF. The CDR3 DNA reads as TGCAGTGCCAGACGGGCGGTCGACAATGAGCAGTTCTTC.